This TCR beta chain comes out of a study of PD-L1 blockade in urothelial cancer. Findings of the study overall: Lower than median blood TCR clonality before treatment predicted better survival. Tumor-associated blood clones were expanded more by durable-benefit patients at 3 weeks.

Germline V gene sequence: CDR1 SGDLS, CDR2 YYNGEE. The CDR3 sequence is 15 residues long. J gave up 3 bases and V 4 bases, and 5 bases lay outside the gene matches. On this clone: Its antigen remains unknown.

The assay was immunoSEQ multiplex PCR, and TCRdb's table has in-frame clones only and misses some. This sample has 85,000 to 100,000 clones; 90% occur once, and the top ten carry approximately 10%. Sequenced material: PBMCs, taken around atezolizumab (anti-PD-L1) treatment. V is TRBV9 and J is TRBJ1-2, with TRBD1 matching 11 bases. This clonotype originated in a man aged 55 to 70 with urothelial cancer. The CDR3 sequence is CASSLGTGGDYGYTF. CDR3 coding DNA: TGTGCCAGCAGCTTGGGGACAGGGGGGGACTATGGCTACACCTTC.